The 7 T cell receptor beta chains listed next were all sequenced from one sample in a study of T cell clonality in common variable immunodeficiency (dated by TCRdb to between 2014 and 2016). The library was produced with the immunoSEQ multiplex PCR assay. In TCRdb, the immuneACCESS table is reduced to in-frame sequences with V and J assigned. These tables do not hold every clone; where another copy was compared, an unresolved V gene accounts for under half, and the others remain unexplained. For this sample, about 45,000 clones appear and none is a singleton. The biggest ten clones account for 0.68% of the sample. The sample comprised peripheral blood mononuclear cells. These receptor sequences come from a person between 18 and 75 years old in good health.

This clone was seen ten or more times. The CDR3: CASSLAEGTEAFF. The CDR3 bases that were read are TGTGCCAGCAGCTTAGCCGAAGGCACCGAA. The chain couples TRBV7-6 to TRBJ1-1; D ambiguous. The read finishes 3 residues shy of the CDR3 end, and the germline J gene is used to complete it. From germline, CDR1 is SGHVS and CDR2 FNYEAQ. This CDR3 has 13 residues.

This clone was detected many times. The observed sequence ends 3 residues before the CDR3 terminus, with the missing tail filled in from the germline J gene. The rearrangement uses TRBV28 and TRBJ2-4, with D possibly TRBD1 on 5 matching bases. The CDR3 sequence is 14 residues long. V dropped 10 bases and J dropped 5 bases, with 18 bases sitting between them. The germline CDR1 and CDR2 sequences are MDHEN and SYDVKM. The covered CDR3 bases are TGTGCCACCCGGTGGGTAGGGGCCGAAAACATT. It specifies CATRWVGAENI. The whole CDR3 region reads CATRWVGAENIQYF.

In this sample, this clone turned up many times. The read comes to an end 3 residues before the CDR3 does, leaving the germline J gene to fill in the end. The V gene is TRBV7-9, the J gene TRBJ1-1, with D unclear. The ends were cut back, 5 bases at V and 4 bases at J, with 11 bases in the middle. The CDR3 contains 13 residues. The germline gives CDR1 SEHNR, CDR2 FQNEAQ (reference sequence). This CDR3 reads CASSVNSGTEAFF. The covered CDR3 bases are TGTGCCAGCAGCGTCAACAGTGGCACTGAA.

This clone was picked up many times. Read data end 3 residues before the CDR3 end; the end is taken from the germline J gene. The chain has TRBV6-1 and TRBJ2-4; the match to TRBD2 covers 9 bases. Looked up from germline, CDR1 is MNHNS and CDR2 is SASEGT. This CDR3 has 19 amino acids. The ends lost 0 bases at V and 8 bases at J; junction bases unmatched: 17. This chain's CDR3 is CASSEAGREGPVYTDIQYF. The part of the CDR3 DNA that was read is TGTGCCAGCAGTGAAGCAGGGCGGGAGGGCCCGGTCTATACGGACATT.

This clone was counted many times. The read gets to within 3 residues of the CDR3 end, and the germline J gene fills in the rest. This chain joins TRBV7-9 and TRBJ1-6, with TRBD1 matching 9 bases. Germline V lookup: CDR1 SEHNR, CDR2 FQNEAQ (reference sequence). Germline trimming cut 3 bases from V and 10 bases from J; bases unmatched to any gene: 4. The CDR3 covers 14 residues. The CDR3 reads CASSLGQGRSPLHF. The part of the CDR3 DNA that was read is TGTGCCAGCAGCTTGGGACAGGGTAGATCACCC.

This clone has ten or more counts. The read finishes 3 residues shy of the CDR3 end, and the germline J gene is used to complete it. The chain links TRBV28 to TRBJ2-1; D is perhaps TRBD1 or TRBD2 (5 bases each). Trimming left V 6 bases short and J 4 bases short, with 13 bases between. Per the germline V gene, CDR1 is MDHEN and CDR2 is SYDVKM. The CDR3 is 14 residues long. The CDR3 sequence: CASRRGGAYNEQFF. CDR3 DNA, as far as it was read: TGTGCCAGCAGGAGGGGCGGAGCTTACAATGAG.

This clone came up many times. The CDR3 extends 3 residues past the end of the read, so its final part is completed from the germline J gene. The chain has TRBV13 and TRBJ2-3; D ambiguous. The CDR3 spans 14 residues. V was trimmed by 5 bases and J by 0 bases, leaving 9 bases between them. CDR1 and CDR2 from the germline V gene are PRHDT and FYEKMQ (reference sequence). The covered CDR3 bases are TGTGCCAGCAGCACAGATGGTAGCACAGATACG. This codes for CASSTDGSTDT. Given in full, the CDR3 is CASSTDGSTDTQYF.